This is a list of T cell receptor beta chains from one sample in a study of PD-L1 blockade in urothelial cancer. This table comes from immunoSEQ multiplex PCR, and its TCRdb copy is limited to in-frame clones, with some not included. Here the sample spans tens of thousands of clones, 79% being singletons. The sample in question was PBMCs, obtained around atezolizumab (anti-PD-L1) treatment. Receptor source: a man aged 70-80 years with urothelial cancer. Both conserved end residues are part of each CDR3. D genes are given only for firm matches. Clone size is given for some rows only: seen once, a few or many times, or a class if the clone is expanded.

J,V,D,size,DNA,CDR3
TRBJ1-3,TRBV11-1,TRBD1,-,TGTGCCAGCAGCTCCGAATTACCGGGACAGAGGATTGGAAACACCATATATTTT,CASSSELPGQRIGNTIYF
TRBJ1-2,TRBV30,-,-,TGTGCCTGGAGTCCCAGGGCACATGGCTACACCTTC,CAWSPRAHGYTF
TRBJ1-2,TRBV7-3,-,-,TGTGCCAGCAGGGGGAGGGAGAACTATGGCTACACCTTC,CASRGRENYGYTF
TRBJ2-2,TRBV7-6,-,-,TGTGCCAGCAGCCCTAGAGGGGGGGGTTCGAACACCGGGGAGCTGTTTTTT,CASSPRGGGSNTGELFF
TRBJ2-7,TRBV2,-,-,TGTGCCAGCAGTAGGGAGGCCGAACTATACGAGCAGTACTTC,CASSREAELYEQYF
TRBJ2-5,TRBV12-5,-,-,TGTGCTAGTGGTCCCCGCGGTGGATCTCAAGAGACCCAGTACTTC,CASGPRGGSQETQYF
TRBJ2-3,TRBV5-4,-,-,TGTGCCAGCAGCCCACAGGGAGATGGGGGCACAGATACGCAGTATTTT,CASSPQGDGGTDTQYF
TRBJ1-2,TRBV5-1,-,-,TGCGCCAGCACTCAAAGTGGGGCAGGAAAGGCGTATGGCTACACCTTC,CASTQSGAGKAYGYTF
TRBJ2-7,TRBV9,TRBD1,-,TGTGCCAGCAGCGTCTCGACAGGGAGAGGCTACGAGCAGTACTTC,CASSVSTGRGYEQYF
TRBJ2-1,TRBV6-1,-,-,TGTGCCAGCCAACCCGGGACTCCCTACAATGAGCAGTTCTTC,CASQPGTPYNEQFF
TRBJ2-3,TRBV10-3,TRBD1,-,TGTGCCATCAGCCCACGGGACAGGGGATTCTATAGCACAGATACGCAGTATTTT,CAISPRDRGFYSTDTQYF
TRBJ2-3,TRBV2,TRBD2,once,TGTGCCAGCAGTGGGCGAGCGGGGACCACAGATACGCAGTATTTT,CASSGRAGTTDTQYF
TRBJ1-6,TRBV5-1,-,-,TGCGCCAGCAGCTTGGCCGTAGCAGGGGATTCACCCCTCCACTTT,CASSLAVAGDSPLHF
TRBJ1-3,TRBV2,TRBD1,-,TGTGCCAGCAGTCGACAGGGGGAGGGAAACACCATATATTTT,CASSRQGEGNTIYF
TRBJ2-5,TRBV5-5,-,-,TGTGCCAGCAGCGGCGGCGGGGTGGCCCAAGAGACCCAGTACTTC,CASSGGGVAQETQYF
TRBJ1-5,TRBV2,TRBD1,-,TGTGCCAGCAGTGCAGGGGGCCATCAGCCCCAGCATTTT,CASSAGGHQPQHF
TRBJ1-2,TRBV11-2,-,-,TGTGCCAGCAGCGCAGTGCGAAGACAGGAGAAATCTAACTATGGCTACACCTTC,CASSAVRRQEKSNYGYTF
TRBJ2-7,TRBV7-2,-,few,TGTGCCAGCAGCAAAAACAGAGTAACCTACGAGCAGTACTTC,CASSKNRVTYEQYF